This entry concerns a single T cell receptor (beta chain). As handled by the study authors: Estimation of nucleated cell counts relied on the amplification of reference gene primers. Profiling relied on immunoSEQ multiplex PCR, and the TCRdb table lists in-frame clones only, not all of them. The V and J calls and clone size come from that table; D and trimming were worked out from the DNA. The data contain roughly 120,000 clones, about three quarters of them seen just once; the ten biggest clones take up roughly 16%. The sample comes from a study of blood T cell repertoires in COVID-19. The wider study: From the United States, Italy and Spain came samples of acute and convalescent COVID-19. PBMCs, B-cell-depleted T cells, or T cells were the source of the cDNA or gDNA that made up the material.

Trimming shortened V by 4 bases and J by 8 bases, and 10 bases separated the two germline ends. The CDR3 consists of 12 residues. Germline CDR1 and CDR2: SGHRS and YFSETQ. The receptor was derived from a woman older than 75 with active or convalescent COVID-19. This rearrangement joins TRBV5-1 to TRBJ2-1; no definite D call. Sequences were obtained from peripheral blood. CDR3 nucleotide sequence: TGCGCCAGCAGCATCCTAGACGATGAGCAGTTCTTC. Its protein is CASSILDDEQFF.